What follows describes a single TCR beta chain. Its matching antigen is unknown. The CDR3 contains 17 residues. Trimming cost V 5 bases and J 7 bases; bases outside gene matches: 14. These data originate in a study of T cell repertoires in cytomegalovirus infection. Study-level results: The ex vivo response was dominated by HLA-C-restricted CMV-specific TCR beta clonotypes.

In TCRdb, the reads were re-called with MiXCR into one record per CDR3 protein. This table has around 180,000 distinct CDR3 sequences, over 25% appearing once. The origin of this receptor is a human donor in good health (CMV status not recorded). Some clones in this sample may be carry-over from other donors' samples. Sequencing input: PBMCs. V is TRBV12-3 or TRBV12-4 and J is TRBJ2-2; TRBD1 aligns across 9 bases. The CDR3 is CASSPDRGGSQGGELFF. The CDR3 DNA reads as TGTGCCAGCAGTCCGGACAGGGGAGGGTCGCAGGGCGGGGAGCTGTTTTTT.